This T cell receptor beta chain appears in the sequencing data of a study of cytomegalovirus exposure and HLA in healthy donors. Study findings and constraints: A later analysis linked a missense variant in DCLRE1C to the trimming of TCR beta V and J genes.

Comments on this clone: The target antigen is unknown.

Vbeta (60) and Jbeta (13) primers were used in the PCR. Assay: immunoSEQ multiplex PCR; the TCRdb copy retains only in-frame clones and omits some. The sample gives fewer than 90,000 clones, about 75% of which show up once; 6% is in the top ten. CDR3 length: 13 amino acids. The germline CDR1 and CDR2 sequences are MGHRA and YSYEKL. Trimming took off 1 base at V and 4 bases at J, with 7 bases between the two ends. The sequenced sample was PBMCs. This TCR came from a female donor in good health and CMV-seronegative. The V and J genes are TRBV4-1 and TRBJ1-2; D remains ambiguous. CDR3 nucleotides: TGCGCCAGCAGCCAAGGAACAGCCTATGGCTACACCTTC. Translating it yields CASSQGTAYGYTF.